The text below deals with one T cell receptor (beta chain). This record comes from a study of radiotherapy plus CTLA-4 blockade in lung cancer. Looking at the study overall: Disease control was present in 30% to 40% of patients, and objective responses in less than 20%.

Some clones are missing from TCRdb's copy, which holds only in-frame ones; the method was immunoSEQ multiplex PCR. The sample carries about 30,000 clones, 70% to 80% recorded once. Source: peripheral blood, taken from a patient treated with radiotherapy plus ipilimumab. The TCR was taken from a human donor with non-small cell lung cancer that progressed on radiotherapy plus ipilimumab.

The CDR3 is CASSQGTGSQPQHF. In DNA, the CDR3 is TGTGCCAGCTCACAAGGGACAGGGAGTCAGCCCCAGCATTTT. The gene calls are TRBV18 and TRBJ1-5, with 9 bases matching TRBD1. This CDR3 spans 14 amino acids. CDR1 and CDR2 from the germline V gene are KGHSH and LQKENI. After removal of 4 bases from V and 6 bases from J, the junction contained 4 bases not matched to a gene.